This T cell receptor beta chain was identified during a study of technical replicates of blood from a handful of donors. Libraries were prepared by immunoSEQ multiplex PCR; TCRdb keeps only in-frame clonotypes and omits some of them. The table shows about 56,000 clones, with around 96% occurring only once. Per germline, CDR1 SGHNT and CDR2 YENEEA. This CDR3 has 15 amino acids. V was clipped by 1 base and J by 3 bases; unmatched bases: 3. The TCR originated in a human donor in good health. Some clones in this sample may be carry-over from other donors' samples. The sample taken for sequencing was PBMCs. J is TRBJ2-5 and V is TRBV11-3; the match to TRBD1 covers 9 bases. This chain's CDR3 is CASSLGGTGKETQYF. The CDR3 nucleotides are TGTGCCAGCAGCTTAGGCGGGACAGGGAAAGAGACCCAGTACTTC.